These T cell receptor beta chains were read from a single sample in a study of memory CD4+ T cells and cytomegalovirus serostatus. Sequencing was performed with immunoSEQ multiplex PCR; in TCRdb, only in-frame clones are kept and a portion is missing. The data hold about 56,000 clones, with around 76% observed a single time. The sample consisted of memory CD4+ T cells from blood. The receptors shown here come from an adult in good health and CMV-seronegative. Each CDR3 is given without its conserved first and last residue. Each record gives: V gene, CDR3 length, J gene, CDR3 protein.

TRBV5-6	13	TRBJ1-6	ASSLDGTGGSPLH
TRBV7-9	12	TRBJ1-4	ASSQGQGAEKLF
TRBV15	15	TRBJ2-5	ATSTSFGREVQETQY
TRBV20-1	9	TRBJ2-1	SAREFDEQF
TRBV19	14	TRBJ1-6	ASRRDSVQVNSPLH
TRBV5-1	16	TRBJ2-7	ASSWPRDLSGGFYEQY
TRBV6-5	12	TRBJ1-2	ASTTRTVNYGYT
TRBV6-1	13	TRBJ1-4	ASRRPGTGSEKLF
TRBV30	12	TRBJ2-5	AWMIAGGEETQY
TRBV7-9	15	TRBJ2-2	ASSPRWGQQNTGELF
TRBV7-9	13	TRBJ2-3	ASSLGQGAADTQY
TRBV7-2	13	TRBJ2-3	ASSTSGVNTDTQY
TRBV27	14	TRBJ1-6	ASTISGDRFNSPLH
TRBV27	12	TRBJ2-2	ASTWGGGTGELF
TRBV27	13	TRBJ1-6	ASSLFPGGRSPLH
TRBV7-9	16	TRBJ1-2	ASSPTYVRLGSNYGYT
TRBV29-1	12	TRBJ1-2	SVWGQGESGGYT
TRBV18	16	TRBJ1-1	ASSPPPGTGGMNTEAF
TRBV7-6	13	TRBJ1-1	ASSLVTGVDTEAF
TRBV29-1	9	TRBJ1-2	SVDGLEGYT
TRBV6-5	10	TRBJ2-3	ASSPSGDTQY
TRBV7-2	15	TRBJ1-3	ASSSFLLATPGNTIY
TRBV5-4	13	TRBJ2-5	ASSWTSGGSETQY